This T cell receptor (beta chain) was found in a study of blood T cell repertoires in COVID-19. Study-level information: The United States, Italy and Spain supplied acute and convalescent COVID-19 samples.

Source study methods: From reference gene primer amplification, estimates of nucleated cell counts were derived. Repertoires were generated with immunoSEQ multiplex PCR, while TCRdb's copy carries only in-frame clones and drops some. The V and J calls and clone size come from that table; D and trimming were worked out from the DNA. Among approximately 300,000 clones listed, just under 85% were seen once. This CDR3 is 12 amino acids long. The V end was cut by 9 bases, the J end by 6 bases, with 12 bases between. Sequenced sample: peripheral blood. V is TRBV23-1 and J is TRBJ2-1, with a possible D match to TRBD2 (6 bases). TRBV23-1 is an ORF for which the function is uncertain. This clonotype originated in a woman aged 50 to 60 with active or convalescent COVID-19. CDR3 sequence reads: CARGLRVNEQFF. DNA for the CDR3: TGCGCCAGGGGACTTCGGGTCAATGAGCAGTTCTTC.